This TCR beta chain was sequenced during a study of patients and donors after allogeneic stem cell transplantation. TCRdb reprocessed the RT-PCR reads via MiXCR and lists one record per CDR3 protein. The sample holds roughly 960,000 distinct CDR3 sequences, 15% to 20% seen once. The CDR3 is 13 amino acids. Between the trimmed V and J ends, which lost 3 bases and 3 bases, there was a span of 9 bases. CDR1 and CDR2 (germline): MNHEY, SMNVEV (reference sequence). This TCR was sampled from a human donor who was either an allogeneic HSCT recipient or a stem cell or donor lymphocyte infusion donor (not recorded which). It is not recorded whose cells these are; they may come from a transplant donor. This sequence joins TRBV27 and TRBJ2-7; D might be TRBD1 (5 bases). Input material: blood, either unsorted or a sorted T cell fraction (not recorded which). The CDR3 protein is CASSFEQGYEQYF. CDR3 coding DNA: TGTGCCAGCAGTTTTGAGCAGGGCTACGAGCAGTACTTC.